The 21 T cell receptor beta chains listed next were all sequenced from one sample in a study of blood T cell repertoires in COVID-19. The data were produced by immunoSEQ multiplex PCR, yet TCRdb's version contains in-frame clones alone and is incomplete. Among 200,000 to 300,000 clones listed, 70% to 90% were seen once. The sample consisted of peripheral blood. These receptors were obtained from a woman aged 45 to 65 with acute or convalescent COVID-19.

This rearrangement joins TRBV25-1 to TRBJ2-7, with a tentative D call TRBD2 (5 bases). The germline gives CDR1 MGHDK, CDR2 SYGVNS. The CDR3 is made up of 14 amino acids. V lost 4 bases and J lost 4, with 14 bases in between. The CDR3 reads CASSVSSGGYEQYF. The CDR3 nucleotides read TGTGCCAGCAGTGTGTCCAGCGGTGGTTACGAGCAGTACTTC.

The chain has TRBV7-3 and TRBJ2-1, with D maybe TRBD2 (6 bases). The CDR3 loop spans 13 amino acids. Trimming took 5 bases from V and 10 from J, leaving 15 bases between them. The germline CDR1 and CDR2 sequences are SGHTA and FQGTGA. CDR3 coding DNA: TGTGCCAGCAGCCCAAGTTGGAGCGGGGAGCAGTTCTTC. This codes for CASSPSWSGEQFF.

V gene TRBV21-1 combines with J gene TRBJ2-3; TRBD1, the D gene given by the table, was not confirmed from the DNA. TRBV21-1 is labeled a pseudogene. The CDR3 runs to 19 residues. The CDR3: CASSQITTGCPGSIDTQYF. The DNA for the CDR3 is TGTGCCAGCAGCCAGATTACGACAGGGTGTCCTGGGTCCATAGATACGCAGTATTTT.

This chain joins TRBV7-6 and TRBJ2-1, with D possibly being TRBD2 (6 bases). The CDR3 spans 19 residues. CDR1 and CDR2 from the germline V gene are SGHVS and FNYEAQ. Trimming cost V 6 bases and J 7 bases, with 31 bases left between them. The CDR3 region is CASSIERDFSLVGGNEQFF. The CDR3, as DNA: TGTGCCAGCAGTATCGAGCGAGACTTTAGCCTAGTGGGGGGAAATGAGCAGTTCTTC.

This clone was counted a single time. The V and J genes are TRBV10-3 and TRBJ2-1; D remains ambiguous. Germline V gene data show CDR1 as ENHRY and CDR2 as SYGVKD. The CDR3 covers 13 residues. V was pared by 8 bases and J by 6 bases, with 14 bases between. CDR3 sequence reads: CAIFSSESNEQFF. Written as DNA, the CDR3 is TGTGCCATCTTTAGCTCGGAGTCCAATGAGCAGTTCTTC.

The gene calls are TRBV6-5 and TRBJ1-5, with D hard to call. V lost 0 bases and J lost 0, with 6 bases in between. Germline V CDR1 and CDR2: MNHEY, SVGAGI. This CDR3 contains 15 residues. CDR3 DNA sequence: TGTGCCAGCAGTTACTCGGCGGATAGCAATCAGCCCCAGCATTTT. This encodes CASSYSADSNQPQHF.

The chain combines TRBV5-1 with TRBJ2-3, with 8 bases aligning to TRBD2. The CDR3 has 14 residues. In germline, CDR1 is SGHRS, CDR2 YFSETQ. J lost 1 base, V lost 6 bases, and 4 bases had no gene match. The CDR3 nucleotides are TGCGCCAGCATACGAGCGGGGGGCACAGATACGCAGTATTTT. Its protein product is CASIRAGGTDTQYF.

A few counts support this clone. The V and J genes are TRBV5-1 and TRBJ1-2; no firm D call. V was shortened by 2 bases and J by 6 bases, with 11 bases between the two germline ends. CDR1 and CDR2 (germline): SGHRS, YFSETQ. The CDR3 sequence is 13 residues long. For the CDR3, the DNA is TGCGCCAGCAGCTTTTACAACCAGGATGGCTACACCTTC. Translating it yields CASSFYNQDGYTF.

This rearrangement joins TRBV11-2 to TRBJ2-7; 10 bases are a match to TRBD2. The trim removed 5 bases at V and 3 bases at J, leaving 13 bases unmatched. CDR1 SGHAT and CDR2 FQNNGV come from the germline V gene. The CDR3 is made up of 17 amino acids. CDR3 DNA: TGTGCCAGCAGCCCAGTGGGCCGACTAGCGGGCCACTACGAGCAGTACTTC. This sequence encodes CASSPVGRLAGHYEQYF.

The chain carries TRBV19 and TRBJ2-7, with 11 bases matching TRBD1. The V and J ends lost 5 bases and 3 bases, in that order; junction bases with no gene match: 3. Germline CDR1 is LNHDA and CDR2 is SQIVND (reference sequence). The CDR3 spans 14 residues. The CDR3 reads CASSPGTGGYEQYF. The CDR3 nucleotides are TGTGCCAGTAGTCCAGGGACAGGGGGCTACGAGCAGTACTTC.

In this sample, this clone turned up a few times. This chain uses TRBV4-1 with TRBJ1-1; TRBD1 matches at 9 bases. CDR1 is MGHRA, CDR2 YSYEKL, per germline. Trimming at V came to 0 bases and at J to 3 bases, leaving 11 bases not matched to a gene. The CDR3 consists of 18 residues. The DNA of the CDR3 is TGCGCCAGCAGCCAAGACTACCGGACAGGGGATGGATACACTGAAGCTTTCTTT. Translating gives CASSQDYRTGDGYTEAFF.

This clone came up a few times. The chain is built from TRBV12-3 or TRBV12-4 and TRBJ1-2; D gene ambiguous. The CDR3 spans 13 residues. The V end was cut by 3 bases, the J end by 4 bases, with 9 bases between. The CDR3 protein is CASSFSSGYGYTF. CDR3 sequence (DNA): TGTGCCAGCAGTTTTTCTTCAGGCTATGGCTACACCTTC.

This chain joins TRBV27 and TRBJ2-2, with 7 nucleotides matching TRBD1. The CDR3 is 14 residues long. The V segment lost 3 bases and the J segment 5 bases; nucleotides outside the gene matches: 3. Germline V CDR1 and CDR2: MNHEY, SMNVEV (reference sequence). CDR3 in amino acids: CASSLGRGTGELFF. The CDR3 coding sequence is TGTGCCAGCAGTTTGGGCAGGGGGACCGGGGAGCTGTTTTTT.

The CDR3 here is CASSLLGTLAEAFF. CDR3 nucleotides: TGTGCCAGCAGTTTACTAGGGACTCTAGCTGAAGCTTTCTTT. The chain is built from TRBV28 and TRBJ1-1, with D maybe TRBD1 (5 bases). V gave up 2 bases and J gave up 6 bases, with 13 bases separating them. Germline CDR1 and CDR2: MDHEN and SYDVKM. The CDR3 spans 14 residues.

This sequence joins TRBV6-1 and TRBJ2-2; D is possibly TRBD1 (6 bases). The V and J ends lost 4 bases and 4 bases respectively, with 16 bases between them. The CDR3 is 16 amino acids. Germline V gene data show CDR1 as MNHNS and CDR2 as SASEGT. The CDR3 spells CASSVRDTSSTGELFF. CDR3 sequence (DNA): TGTGCCAGCAGTGTCCGGGACACTTCATCCACCGGGGAGCTGTTTTTT.

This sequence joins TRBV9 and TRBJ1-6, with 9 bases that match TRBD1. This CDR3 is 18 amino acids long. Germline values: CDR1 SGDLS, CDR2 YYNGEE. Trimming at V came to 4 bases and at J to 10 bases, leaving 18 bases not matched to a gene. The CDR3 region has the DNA TGTGCCAGCAGCTCACCGGGACAGGGTAATTTTTTTGACTCACCCCTCCACTTT. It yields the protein CASSSPGQGNFFDSPLHF.

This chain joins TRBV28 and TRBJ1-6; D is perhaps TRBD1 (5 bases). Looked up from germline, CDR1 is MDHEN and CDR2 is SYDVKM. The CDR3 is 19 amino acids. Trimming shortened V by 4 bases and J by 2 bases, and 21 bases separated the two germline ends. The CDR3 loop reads CASSSFPTGNVPYNSPLHF. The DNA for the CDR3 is TGTGCCAGCAGTTCCTTCCCCACAGGAAACGTACCCTATAATTCACCCCTCCACTTT.

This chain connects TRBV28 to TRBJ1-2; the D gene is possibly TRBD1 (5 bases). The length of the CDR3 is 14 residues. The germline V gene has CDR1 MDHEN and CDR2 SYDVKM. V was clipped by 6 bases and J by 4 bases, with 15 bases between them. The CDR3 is CASRGPAGVYGYTF. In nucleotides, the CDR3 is TGTGCCAGCAGGGGCCCGGCGGGGGTCTATGGCTACACCTTC.

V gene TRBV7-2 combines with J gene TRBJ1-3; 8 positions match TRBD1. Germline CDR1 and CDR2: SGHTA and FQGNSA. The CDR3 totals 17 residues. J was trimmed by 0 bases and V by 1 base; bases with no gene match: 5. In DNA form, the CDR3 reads TGTGCCAGCAGCTTAGAGTGGACAGGGCTCTCTGGAAACACCATATATTTT. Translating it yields CASSLEWTGLSGNTIYF.

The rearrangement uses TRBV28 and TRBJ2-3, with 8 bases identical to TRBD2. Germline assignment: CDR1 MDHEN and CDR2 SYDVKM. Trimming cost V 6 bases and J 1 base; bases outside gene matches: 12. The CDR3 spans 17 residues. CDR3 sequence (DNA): TGTGCCAGCAGGAGAGCGGGGGTGGGGTGGGGCACAGATACGCAGTATTTT. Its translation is CASRRAGVGWGTDTQYF.

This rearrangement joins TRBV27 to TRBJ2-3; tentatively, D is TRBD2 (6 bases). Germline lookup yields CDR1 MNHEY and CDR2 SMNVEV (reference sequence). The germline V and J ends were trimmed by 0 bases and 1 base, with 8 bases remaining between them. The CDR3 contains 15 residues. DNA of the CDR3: TGTGCCAGCAGTTTATCGGGGGGTGGCACAGATACGCAGTATTTT. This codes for CASSLSGGGTDTQYF.